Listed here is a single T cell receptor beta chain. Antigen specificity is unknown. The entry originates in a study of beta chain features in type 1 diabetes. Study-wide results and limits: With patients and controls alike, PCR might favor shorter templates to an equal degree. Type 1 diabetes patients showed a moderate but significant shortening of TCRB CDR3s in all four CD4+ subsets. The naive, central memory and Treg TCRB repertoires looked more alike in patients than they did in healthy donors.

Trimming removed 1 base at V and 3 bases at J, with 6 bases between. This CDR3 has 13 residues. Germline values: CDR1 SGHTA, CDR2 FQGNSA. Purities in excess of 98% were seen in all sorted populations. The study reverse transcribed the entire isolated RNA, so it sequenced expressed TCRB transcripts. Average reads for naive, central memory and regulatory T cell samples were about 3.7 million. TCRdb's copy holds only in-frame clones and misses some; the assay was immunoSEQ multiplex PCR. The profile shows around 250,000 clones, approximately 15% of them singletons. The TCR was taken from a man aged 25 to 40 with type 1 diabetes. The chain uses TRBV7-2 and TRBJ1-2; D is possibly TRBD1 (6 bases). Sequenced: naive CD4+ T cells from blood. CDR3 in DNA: TGTGCCAGCAGCTTAGACAGGGACTATGGCTACACCTTC. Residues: CASSLDRDYGYTF.